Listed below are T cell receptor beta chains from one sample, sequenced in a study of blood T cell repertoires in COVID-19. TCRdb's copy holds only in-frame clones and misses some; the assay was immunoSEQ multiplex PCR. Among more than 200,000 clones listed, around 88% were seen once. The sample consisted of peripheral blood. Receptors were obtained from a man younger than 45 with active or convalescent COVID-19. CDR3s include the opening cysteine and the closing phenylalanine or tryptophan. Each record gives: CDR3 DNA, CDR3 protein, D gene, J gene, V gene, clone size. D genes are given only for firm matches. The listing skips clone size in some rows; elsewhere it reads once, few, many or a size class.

TGCGCCAGCAGCCCGGGACAAAGCTCCTACAATGAGCAGTTCTTC	CASSPGQSSYNEQFF	NA	TRBJ2-1	TRBV5-1	NA
TGCGCCAGCAGCTTGGCTGGGAGGGGGGCCTACGAGCAGTACTTC	CASSLAGRGAYEQYF	NA	TRBJ2-7	TRBV5-1	NA
TGCAGCGTTTCCGGACAGGGAGGAACCACCGGGGAGCTGTTTTTT	CSVSGQGGTTGELFF	TRBD1	TRBJ2-2	TRBV29-1	NA
TGCGCCACCAGCCGGACCAAGGGGGATGAGACCCAGTACTTC	CATSRTKGDETQYF	NA	TRBJ2-5	TRBV10-2	NA
TGTGCAAGTCGCTTAGTCCGACTAGCGGCCTACGAGCAGTACTTC	CASRLVRLAAYEQYF	NA	TRBJ2-7	TRBV12-2	NA
TGTGCCAGCAGCGTAACGGCGGGCCAAGAGACCCAGTACTTC	CASSVTAGQETQYF	NA	TRBJ2-5	TRBV9	NA
TGTGCCAGCAGCGCCAGAACCCCCTATGGCTACACCTTC	CASSARTPYGYTF	NA	TRBJ1-2	TRBV2	NA
TGTGCCAGCATTGGCAGGGTGAACACTGAAGCTTTCTTT	CASIGRVNTEAFF	NA	TRBJ1-1	TRBV5-6	NA
TGCGCCAGCAGCCTAGGACAGGGAATTACTGAAGCTTTCTTT	CASSLGQGITEAFF	TRBD1	TRBJ1-1	TRBV4-3	NA
TGTGCCAGCAGTTACGGGACAGGGGCCTATGGCTACACCTTC	CASSYGTGAYGYTF	TRBD1	TRBJ1-2	TRBV2	NA
TGTGCCAGCAGGCTAACCGGGACAGGGGATCAGGGCCAGCATTTT	CASRLTGTGDQGQHF	TRBD1	TRBJ1-5	TRBV6-5	NA
TGCGCCAGCAGCTCAGACAGGGTGTCCTACGAGCAGTACTTC	CASSSDRVSYEQYF	TRBD1	TRBJ2-7	TRBV5-1	NA
TGCGCCAGCAGCTTCAACAGGGATCGGGAGCAGTTCTTC	CASSFNRDREQFF	NA	TRBJ2-1	TRBV5-1	once
TGTGCCTGGAGATCTGGGACAGGGATTGAAAAACTGTTTTTT	CAWRSGTGIEKLFF	TRBD1	TRBJ1-4	TRBV30	NA
TGTGCCAGCAGTGCAAACCGGGACAGTCCAGATACGCAGTATTTT	CASSANRDSPDTQYF	TRBD1	TRBJ2-3	TRBV6-2/TRBV6-3	NA
TGTGCCAGCAGTTTCCGGGACAGGAGTTGGGATGAGCAGTTCTTC	CASSFRDRSWDEQFF	TRBD1	TRBJ2-1	TRBV27	NA
TGTGCCAGTAGTATTGGGGCTCGTCCCGATAATGAAAAACTGTTTTTT	CASSIGARPDNEKLFF	NA	TRBJ1-4	TRBV19	NA
TGTGCCAGCAGCATGTTGGGGGGGACTGGAAACACCATATATTTT	CASSMLGGTGNTIYF	NA	TRBJ1-3	TRBV21-1	NA
TGTGCCAGCAGCCAAGAGGGGGGTAGCAATCAGCCCCAGCATTTT	CASSQEGGSNQPQHF	NA	TRBJ1-5	TRBV4-2	NA
TGTGCCAGCAGCTCCGGACAGGGGGGCTTAGATACGCAGTATTTT	CASSSGQGGLDTQYF	TRBD1	TRBJ2-3	TRBV7-3	once
TGTGCCAGCAGCCAAACTAGCGGGGGGGCCTATGAGCAGTTCTTC	CASSQTSGGAYEQFF	TRBD2	TRBJ2-1	TRBV4-2	NA
TGCGCCAGCAGCCCGCGGGGGGACAGAATCATGAACACTGAAGCTTTCTTT	CASSPRGDRIMNTEAFF	TRBD1	TRBJ1-1	TRBV5-1	NA
TGTGCCAGTAGTAAGGGACTAGCGCAAGAGACCCAGTACTTC	CASSKGLAQETQYF	TRBD2	TRBJ2-5	TRBV19	NA
TGTGCCAGCAGCTTAGATGTGGGGGAGGCGTACGAGCAGTACTTC	CASSLDVGEAYEQYF	NA	TRBJ2-7	TRBV11-3	NA
TGTGCCAGCAGCGTAGAAACTATCACAGATACGCAGTATTTT	CASSVETITDTQYF	NA	TRBJ2-3	TRBV9	once
TGTGCCAGTAGTATAGGGTGGTCGCGACTAGTCCAAGCCTACACAGATACGCAGTATTTT	CASSIGWSRLVQAYTDTQYF	NA	TRBJ2-3	TRBV19	NA
TGTGCCAGCAGCGCCCCTGGGCAGGGGATCTATGGCTACACCTTC	CASSAPGQGIYGYTF	NA	TRBJ1-2	TRBV9	few
TGTGCCAGCAGTGACTACCTACTGGGCAGGAATTCACCCCTCCACTTT	CASSDYLLGRNSPLHF	NA	TRBJ1-6	TRBV6-1	NA
TGTGCCAGCAGCAAAGGTTCCAGCGGGGGTTCTTCGGATACGCAGTATTTT	CASSKGSSGGSSDTQYF	NA	TRBJ2-3	TRBV21-1	NA
TGTGCCATACGGCAAGGGGGCCTCGTTGATTCACCCCTCCACTTT	CAIRQGGLVDSPLHF	TRBD1	TRBJ1-6	TRBV11-2	once
TGTGCCAGCAGTTACAGCGGATTCTACGATGGCTACACCTTC	CASSYSGFYDGYTF	NA	TRBJ1-2	TRBV6-5	NA
TGTGCCAGTAGTCGGCGAGCGGCCGGCGTTTCTGAAGCTTTCTTT	CASSRRAAGVSEAFF	NA	TRBJ1-1	TRBV19	NA
TGTGCCAGCAGCGCCCCGGGACTAGCGGGGGTATCAGAGCAGTTCTTC	CASSAPGLAGVSEQFF	TRBD2	TRBJ2-1	TRBV7-2	NA
TGCGCCAGTTCCTTAGGACTCCCCCGGCTGCCCCTCCACTTT	CASSLGLPRLPLHF	NA	TRBJ1-6	TRBV5-1	NA
TGTGCCAGCAGCGTAGCAACTAGCGGGGGGACTGAAAATACGCAGTATTTT	CASSVATSGGTENTQYF	TRBD2	TRBJ2-3	TRBV9	once
TGTGCCATTGGGGGGGGGAGCGTGCGTGAGACCCAGTACTTC	CAIGGGSVRETQYF	TRBD2	TRBJ2-5	TRBV10-3	NA
TGCGCCAGCAGCTTGGTGGTAGCGGGGGGCAATGAGCAGTTCTTC	CASSLVVAGGNEQFF	TRBD2	TRBJ2-1	TRBV5-1	NA
TGTGCCAGCAGTTTGAGACTAGCGGGGGCCCCGTTGAACACCGGGGAGCTGTTTTTT	CASSLRLAGAPLNTGELFF	TRBD2	TRBJ2-2	TRBV27	NA
TGTGCCAGCAGTAGCGGGGGTGCTAGCACAGATACGCAGTATTTT	CASSSGGASTDTQYF	TRBD2	TRBJ2-3	TRBV2	NA
TGTGCCATCAGTGAGGGTACAGGGGGCCGTGAGCAGTACTTC	CAISEGTGGREQYF	TRBD1	TRBJ2-7	TRBV10-3	NA
TGCAGCGTTGGGGCAGGGGGCAAAACTAATGAAAAACTGTTTTTT	CSVGAGGKTNEKLFF	TRBD1	TRBJ1-4	TRBV29-1	NA
TGTGCCAGCAGCTTAAATCCTAGGTTAAATCAGCCCCAGCATTTT	CASSLNPRLNQPQHF	NA	TRBJ1-5	TRBV7-2	NA
TGTGCCAGCAGCGCCCGGACAGGGGAAGGTTATGGCTACACCTTC	CASSARTGEGYGYTF	TRBD1	TRBJ1-2	TRBV9	NA
TGCGCCAGCAGTACAAACGGAGACTGGAACACTGAAGCTTTCTTT	CASSTNGDWNTEAFF	NA	TRBJ1-1	TRBV5-1	few
TGTGCCAGCAGCTTAAAGGGACAGGGAGGGAACAATGAGCAGTTCTTC	CASSLKGQGGNNEQFF	TRBD1	TRBJ2-1	TRBV11-2	NA
TGTGCCAGCAGCAGAACCGGGACTAGCGGGTACAATGAGCAGTTCTTC	CASSRTGTSGYNEQFF	TRBD2	TRBJ2-1	TRBV11-2	NA
TGTGCCAGCAGCTTAAGGGAGGGTGGCTACACCTTC	CASSLREGGYTF	NA	TRBJ1-2	TRBV5-4	NA
TGCAGCGGGACAGAGGAGAATTCCTACGAGCAGTACTTC	CSGTEENSYEQYF	NA	TRBJ2-7	TRBV29-1	NA
TGTGCCAGCAGCTTGGGACTGCTTAAGAACACCGGGGAGCTGTTTTTT	CASSLGLLKNTGELFF	NA	TRBJ2-2	TRBV5-8	NA
TGTGCCTGGAGTGCTGCTAGCGGACACAATGAGCAGTTCTTC	CAWSAASGHNEQFF	TRBD2	TRBJ2-1	TRBV30	NA
TGTGCCAGCAGCTTTTCCTCGACAGGGACCTACGAGCAGTACTTC	CASSFSSTGTYEQYF	TRBD1	TRBJ2-7	TRBV7-9	NA
TGTGCCATCAGACCGGACAGGGGGAACACCGGGGAGCTGTTTTTT	CAIRPDRGNTGELFF	TRBD1	TRBJ2-2	TRBV10-3	NA
TGTGCCAGCAGTTACGTTCGGGGAGGAAACACAGATACGCAGTATTTT	CASSYVRGGNTDTQYF	NA	TRBJ2-3	TRBV6-6	NA
TGTGCCAGCAGTGAAGTTGGCAACGCAGATACGCAGTATTTT	CASSEVGNADTQYF	NA	TRBJ2-3	TRBV6-1	NA
TGTGCCAGCAGTTCGACTAGAAAGCTGGCCAAAAACATTCAGTACTTC	CASSSTRKLAKNIQYF	NA	TRBJ2-4	TRBV6-2/TRBV6-3	NA
TGCAGCGCGCGGGGTATAGCTGAAGCTTTCTTT	CSARGIAEAFF	NA	TRBJ1-1	TRBV29-1	NA
TGCGCCAGCAGCCAGCAACTTGGACAGGGAACGGCAGAGCAGTACTTC	CASSQQLGQGTAEQYF	TRBD1	TRBJ2-7	TRBV4-3	NA
TGCGCCAGCAGCCTCTGGGGGGAGAACACTGAAGCTTTCTTT	CASSLWGENTEAFF	NA	TRBJ1-1	TRBV5-1	few